These 16 T cell receptor beta chains were sequenced from one sample in a study of blood T cell repertoires in COVID-19. Here immunoSEQ multiplex PCR was the method, and the copy in TCRdb shows in-frame clones only, minus some. The sample yields roughly 330,000 clones, over 80% seen once. The sequenced sample was peripheral blood. These receptors all stem from a young man with COVID-19, enrolled during active disease.

The gene calls are TRBV10-2 and TRBJ2-1, with D maybe TRBD2 (5 bases). Trimming took 4 bases from V and 8 from J, leaving 9 bases between them. Germline lookup yields CDR1 WSHSY and CDR2 SAAADI. The length of the CDR3 is 12 residues. The CDR3 spells CASSGNGDEQFF. In DNA, the CDR3 is TGCGCCAGCAGTGGAAACGGGGATGAGCAGTTCTTC.

J is TRBJ2-1 and V is TRBV18; tentatively, D is TRBD2 (6 bases). The CDR3 contains 15 residues. V was cut by 3 bases and J by 3 bases, with 12 bases left in between. Germline V lookup: CDR1 KGHSH, CDR2 LQKENI. As DNA, the CDR3 is TGTGCCAGCTCACCCAGCGCGGGGTACTACAATGAGCAGTTCTTC. Translated: CASSPSAGYYNEQFF.

This clone came up a few times. This sequence joins TRBV7-2 and TRBJ2-1; TRBD2 matches 7 bases. In germline, CDR1 is SGHTA, CDR2 FQGNSA. V dropped 2 bases and J dropped 0; count of bases not matched to a gene: 7. The CDR3 has 17 residues. The CDR3 here is CASSLLLGGGSYNEQFF. The CDR3 nucleotides are TGTGCCAGCAGCTTATTACTTGGCGGGGGCTCCTACAATGAGCAGTTCTTC.

The genes are TRBV5-8 and TRBJ2-2, with 7 bases that match TRBD1. Trimming at V came to 4 bases and at J to 4 bases, leaving 10 bases not matched to a gene. Germline values: CDR1 SGHTS, CDR2 YDEGEE. The CDR3 extends over 16 amino acids. The CDR3 DNA reads TGTGCCAGCAGCATACAGGGGTTTATCGCCACCGGGGAGCTGTTTTTT. It codes for CASSIQGFIATGELFF.

The chain has TRBV24-1 and TRBJ2-1; the D gene is possibly TRBD1 (5 bases). CDR1 KGHDR and CDR2 SFDVKD come from the germline V gene. The CDR3 covers 16 residues. Trimming pared 5 bases from V and 1 base from J, leaving 14 bases between. This chain's CDR3 is CATSGGRLYSYNEQFF. CDR3 bases: TGTGCCACCAGTGGGGGCAGGCTATATTCCTACAATGAGCAGTTCTTC.

The V call is TRBV10-3, the J call TRBJ2-1, with 11 bases that match TRBD1. With 3 bases clipped from V and 6 bases from J, the junction kept 7 bases outside the gene matches. CDR3 length equals 16 residues. Germline V gives CDR1 ENHRY, CDR2 SYGVKD. The DNA for the CDR3 is TGTGCCATCAGTGAAGGACAGGGGGCGTTTGGCAATGAGCAGTTCTTC. This gives the protein CAISEGQGAFGNEQFF.

The sample holds a few counts of this clone. The chain links TRBV4-1 to TRBJ2-7; possibly TRBD1 for D (7 bases). The ends were cut back, 0 bases at V and 2 bases at J, with 11 bases in the middle. Germline CDR1 and CDR2: MGHRA and YSYEKL. The CDR3 is 15 residues long. CDR3 bases: TGCGCCAGCAGCCAAGAGTCCAGGGGGGCCTACGAGCAGTACTTC. Translating gives CASSQESRGAYEQYF.

The chain recombines TRBV9 with TRBJ1-1; D remains unclear. The ends were cut back, 0 bases at V and 0 bases at J, with 6 bases in the middle. The CDR3 runs to 14 residues. Germline V gene data show CDR1 as SGDLS and CDR2 as YYNGEE. The CDR3, as DNA: TGTGCCAGCAGCGTAGCCTCGGTGAACACTGAAGCTTTCTTT. It specifies CASSVASVNTEAFF.

The chain has TRBV19 and TRBJ1-6; TRBD1 is a possible D gene (6 bases). CDR3 size: 16 residues. Germline CDR1 and CDR2: LNHDA and SQIVND (reference sequence). Deletions cut 3 bases from V and 3 bases from J, with 12 bases between. CDR3 sequence (DNA): TGTGCCAGTAGTATTCGGGGGGGCCGCTATAATTCACCCCTCCACTTT. Amino acids: CASSIRGGRYNSPLHF.

This rearrangement joins TRBV5-1 to TRBJ2-1; 7 positions agree with TRBD1. This CDR3 spans 15 amino acids. V trimming: 3 bases; J trimming: 4 bases; junction bases outside the gene matches: 7. Germline V gene sequence: CDR1 SGHRS, CDR2 YFSETQ. CDR3 nucleotides: TGCGCCAGCAGCTCATACGACAGGGAATACAATGAGCAGTTCTTC. As protein: CASSSYDREYNEQFF.

The chain has TRBV5-1 and TRBJ1-1, with D unresolved. Germline V gives CDR1 SGHRS, CDR2 YFSETQ. This CDR3 region has 13 residues. The V and J ends lost 2 bases and 7 bases respectively, with 12 bases between them. Here the CDR3 reads CASSFSGRGEAFF. The CDR3 coding sequence is TGCGCCAGCAGCTTCTCCGGGCGGGGTGAAGCTTTCTTT.

The chain recombines TRBV7-9 with TRBJ2-6; 11 positions agree with TRBD1. Germline trimming cut 4 bases from V and 2 bases from J; bases unmatched to any gene: 4. The CDR3 has 17 residues. The V gene's germline CDR1 is SEHNR and CDR2 FQNEAQ (reference sequence). The CDR3 here is CASSSRGQGAGANVLTF. The CDR3, as DNA: TGTGCCAGCAGCTCGAGGGGACAGGGGGCTGGGGCCAACGTCCTGACTTTC.

The chain joins TRBV12-3 or TRBV12-4 to TRBJ1-5; D possibly corresponds to TRBD1 (6 bases). CDR3 length: 13 residues. The V and J ends lost 3 bases and 7 bases respectively, with 10 bases between them. CDR3 nucleotides: TGTGCCAGCAGTTTGCAGGGGAGCCAGCCCCAGCATTTT. Protein sequence: CASSLQGSQPQHF.

The chain links TRBV30 to TRBJ1-4; TRBD1 is a possible D gene (6 bases). Trimming left V 7 bases short and J 3 bases short, with 15 bases between. From germline, CDR1 is GTSNPN and CDR2 SVGIG (reference sequence). This CDR3 is 14 amino acids long. CDR3 DNA: TGTGCCTCCCACAGGGCCAATCCTAATGAAAAACTGTTTTTT. This encodes CASHRANPNEKLFF. The whole variable domain, remainder taken from reference TRBV30 and TRBJ1-4, is SQTIHQWPATLVQPVGSPLSLECTVEGTSNPNLYWYRQAAGRGLQLLFYSVGIGQISSEVPQNLSASRPQDRQFILSSKKLLLSDSGFYLCASHRANPNEKLFFGSGTQLSVL.

The rearrangement uses TRBV20-1 and TRBJ1-2; 7 nucleotides match TRBD1. J was trimmed by 3 bases and V by 3 bases; bases with no gene match: 4. Per germline, CDR1 DFQATT and CDR2 SNEGSKA (reference sequence). This CDR3 has 13 amino acids. In DNA, the CDR3 is TGCAGTGCTAGTGCACAGGGGTACTATGGCTACACCTTC. It translates to CSASAQGYYGYTF.

The rearrangement joins TRBV19 to TRBJ2-1; 7 bases line up with TRBD2. Trimming cost V 6 bases and J 7 bases; bases outside gene matches: 12. The CDR3 is 15 residues long. CDR1 is LNHDA, CDR2 SQIVND, per germline (reference sequence). The CDR3 region is CASRGSGTQWNEQFF. CDR3 nucleotide sequence: TGTGCCAGTAGAGGGAGCGGGACCCAGTGGAATGAGCAGTTCTTC.